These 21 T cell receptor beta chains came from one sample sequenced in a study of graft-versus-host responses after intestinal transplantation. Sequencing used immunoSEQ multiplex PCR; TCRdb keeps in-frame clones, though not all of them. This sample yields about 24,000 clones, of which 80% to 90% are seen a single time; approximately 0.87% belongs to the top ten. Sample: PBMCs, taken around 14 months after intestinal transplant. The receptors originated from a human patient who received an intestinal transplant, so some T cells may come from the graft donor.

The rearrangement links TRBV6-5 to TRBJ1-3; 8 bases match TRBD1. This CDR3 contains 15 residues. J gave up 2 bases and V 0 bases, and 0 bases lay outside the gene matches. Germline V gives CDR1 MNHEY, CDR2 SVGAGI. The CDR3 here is CASSYSDRAGNTIYF. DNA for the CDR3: TGTGCCAGCAGTTACTCGGACAGGGCTGGAAACACCATATATTTT.

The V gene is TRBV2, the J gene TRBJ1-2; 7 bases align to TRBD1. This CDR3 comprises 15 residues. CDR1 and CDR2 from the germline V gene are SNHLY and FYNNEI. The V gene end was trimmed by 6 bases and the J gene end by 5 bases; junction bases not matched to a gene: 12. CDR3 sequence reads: CASRRQGAATYGYTF. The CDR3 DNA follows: TGTGCCAGCAGGCGACAGGGAGCCGCTACTTATGGCTACACCTTC.

The CDR3: CASSFTTGNQETQYF. The CDR3 nucleotides are TGTGCCAGCAGCTTCACGACAGGGAACCAAGAGACCCAGTACTTC. The V call is TRBV11-1, the J call TRBJ2-5, with 7 bases identical to TRBD1. This CDR3 spans 15 amino acids. Germline V lookup: CDR1 SGHAT, CDR2 FQDESV (reference sequence). Trimming removed 3 bases from V and 0 bases from J; junction bases left unmatched: 4.

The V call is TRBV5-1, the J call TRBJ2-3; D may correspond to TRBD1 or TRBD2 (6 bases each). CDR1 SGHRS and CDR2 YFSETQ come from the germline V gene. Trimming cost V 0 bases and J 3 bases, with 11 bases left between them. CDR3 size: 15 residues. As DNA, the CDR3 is TGCGCCAGCAGCTTGGACAGGGCGGGGACAGATACGCAGTATTTT. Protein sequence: CASSLDRAGTDTQYF.

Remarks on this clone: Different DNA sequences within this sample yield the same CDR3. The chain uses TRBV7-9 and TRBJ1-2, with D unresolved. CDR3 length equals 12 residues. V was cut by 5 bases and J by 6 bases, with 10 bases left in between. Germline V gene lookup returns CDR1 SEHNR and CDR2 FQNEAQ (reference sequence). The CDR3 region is CASSLGSNGYTF. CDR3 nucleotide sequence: TGTGCCAGCAGCCTCGGGAGTAATGGCTACACCTTC.

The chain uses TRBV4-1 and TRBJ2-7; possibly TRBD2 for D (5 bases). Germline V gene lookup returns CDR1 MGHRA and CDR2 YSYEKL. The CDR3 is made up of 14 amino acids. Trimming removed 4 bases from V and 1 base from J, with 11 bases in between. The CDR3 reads CASSRQAVSYEQYF. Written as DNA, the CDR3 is TGCGCCAGCAGCCGGCAAGCGGTATCCTACGAGCAGTACTTC.

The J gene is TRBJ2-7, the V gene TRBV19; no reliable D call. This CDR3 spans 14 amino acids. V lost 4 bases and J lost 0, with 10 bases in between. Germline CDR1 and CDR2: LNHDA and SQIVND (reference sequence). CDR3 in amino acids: CASSTTFSSYEQYF. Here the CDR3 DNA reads TGTGCCAGTAGTACGACTTTCAGCTCCTACGAGCAGTACTTC.

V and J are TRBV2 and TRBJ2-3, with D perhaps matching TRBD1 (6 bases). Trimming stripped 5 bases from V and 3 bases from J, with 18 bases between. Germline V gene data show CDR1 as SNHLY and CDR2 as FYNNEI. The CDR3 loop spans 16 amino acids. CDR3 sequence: CASSLGPRGGTDTQYF. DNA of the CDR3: TGTGCCAGCAGTCTTGGACCCAGAGGGGGTACAGATACGCAGTATTTT.

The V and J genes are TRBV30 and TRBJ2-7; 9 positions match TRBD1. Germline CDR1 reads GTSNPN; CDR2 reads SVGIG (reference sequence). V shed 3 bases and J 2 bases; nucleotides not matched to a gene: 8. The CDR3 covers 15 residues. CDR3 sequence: CAWRAGQGRAYEQYF. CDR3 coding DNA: TGTGCCTGGAGGGCAGGACAGGGGCGGGCCTACGAGCAGTACTTC.

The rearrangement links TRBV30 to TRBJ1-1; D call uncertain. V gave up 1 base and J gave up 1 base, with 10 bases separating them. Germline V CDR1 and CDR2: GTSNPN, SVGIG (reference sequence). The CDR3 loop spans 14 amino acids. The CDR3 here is CAWSAGLGNTEAFF. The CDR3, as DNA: TGTGCCTGGAGTGCAGGACTGGGGAACACTGAAGCTTTCTTT.

The CDR3 reads CASSLGQGTNTGELFF. CDR3 bases: TGCGCCAGCAGCTTGGGACAGGGGACGAACACCGGGGAGCTGTTTTTT. This chain joins TRBV5-1 and TRBJ2-2; 8 bases match TRBD1. The CDR3 extends over 16 amino acids. The V gene end was trimmed by 0 bases and the J gene end by 0 bases; junction bases not matched to a gene: 1. Germline lookup yields CDR1 SGHRS and CDR2 YFSETQ.

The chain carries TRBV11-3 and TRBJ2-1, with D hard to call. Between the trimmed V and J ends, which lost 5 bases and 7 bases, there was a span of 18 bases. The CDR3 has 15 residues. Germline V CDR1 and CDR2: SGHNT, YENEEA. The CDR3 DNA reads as TGTGCCAGCAGCCGAACCGACTCCTCCGGGAATGAGCAGTTCTTC. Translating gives CASSRTDSSGNEQFF.

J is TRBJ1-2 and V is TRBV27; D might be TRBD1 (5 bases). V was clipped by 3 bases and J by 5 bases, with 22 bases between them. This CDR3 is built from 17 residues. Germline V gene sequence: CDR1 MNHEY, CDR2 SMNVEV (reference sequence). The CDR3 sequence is CASSFRSTGHCAYGYTF. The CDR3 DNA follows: TGTGCCAGCAGTTTCAGGTCTACAGGACACTGCGCTTATGGCTACACCTTC.

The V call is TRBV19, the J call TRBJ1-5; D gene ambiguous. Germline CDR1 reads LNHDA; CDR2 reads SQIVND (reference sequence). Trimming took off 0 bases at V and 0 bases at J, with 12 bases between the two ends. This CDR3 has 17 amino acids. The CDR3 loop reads CASSIEAAGYSNQPQHF. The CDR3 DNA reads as TGTGCCAGTAGTATAGAGGCCGCGGGGTATAGCAATCAGCCCCAGCATTTT.

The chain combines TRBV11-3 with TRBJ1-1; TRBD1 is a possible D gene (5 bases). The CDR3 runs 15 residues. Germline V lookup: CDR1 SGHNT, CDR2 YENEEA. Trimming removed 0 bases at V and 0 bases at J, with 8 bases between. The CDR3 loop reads CASSLDPGVNTEAFF. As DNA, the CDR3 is TGTGCCAGCAGCTTAGATCCGGGGGTGAACACTGAAGCTTTCTTT.

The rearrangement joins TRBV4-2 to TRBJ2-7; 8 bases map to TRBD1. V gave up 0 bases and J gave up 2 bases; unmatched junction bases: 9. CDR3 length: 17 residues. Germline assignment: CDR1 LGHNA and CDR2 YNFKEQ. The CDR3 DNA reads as TGTGCCAGCAGCCAAGATCGTTCAGGGGGCATCGCCTACGAGCAGTACTTC. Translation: CASSQDRSGGIAYEQYF.

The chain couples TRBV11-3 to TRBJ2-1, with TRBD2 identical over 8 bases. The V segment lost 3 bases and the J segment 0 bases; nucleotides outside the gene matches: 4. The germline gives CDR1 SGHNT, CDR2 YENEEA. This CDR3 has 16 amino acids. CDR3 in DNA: TGTGCCAGCAGCTTTAGCGGGGTACACTCCTACAATGAGCAGTTCTTC. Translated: CASSFSGVHSYNEQFF. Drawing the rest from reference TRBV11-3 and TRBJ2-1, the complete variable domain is EAGVVQSPRYKIIEKKQPVAFWCNPISGHNTLYWYLQNLGQGPELLIRYENEEAVDDSQLPKDRFSAERLKGVDSTLKIQPAELGDSAVYLCASSFSGVHSYNEQFFGPGTRLTVL.

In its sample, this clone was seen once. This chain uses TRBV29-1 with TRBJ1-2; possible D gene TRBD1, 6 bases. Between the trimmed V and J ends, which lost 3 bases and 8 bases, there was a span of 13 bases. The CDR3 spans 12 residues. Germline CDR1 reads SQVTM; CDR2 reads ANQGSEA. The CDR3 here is CSVDRGTGGYTF. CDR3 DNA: TGCAGCGTTGACAGGGGCACTGGGGGCTACACCTTC.

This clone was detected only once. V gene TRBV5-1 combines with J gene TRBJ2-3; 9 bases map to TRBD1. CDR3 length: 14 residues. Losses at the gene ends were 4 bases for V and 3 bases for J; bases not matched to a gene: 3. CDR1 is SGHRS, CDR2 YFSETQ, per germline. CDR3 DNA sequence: TGCGCCAGCAGCCCCGGACAGGGGACAGATACGCAGTATTTT. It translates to CASSPGQGTDTQYF. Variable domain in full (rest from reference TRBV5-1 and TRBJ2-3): KAGVTQTPRYLIKTRGQQVTLSCSPISGHRSVSWYQQTPGQGLQFLFEYFSETQRNKGNFPGRFSGRQFSNSRSEMNVSTLELGDSALYLCASSPGQGTDTQYFGPGTRLTVL.

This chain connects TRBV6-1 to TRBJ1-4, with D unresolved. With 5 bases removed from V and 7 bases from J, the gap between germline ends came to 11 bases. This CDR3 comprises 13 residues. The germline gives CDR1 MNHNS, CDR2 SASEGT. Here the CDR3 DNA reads TGTGCCAGCAGTCCGGAGGGTCTTGAAAAACTGTTTTTT. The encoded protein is CASSPEGLEKLFF.

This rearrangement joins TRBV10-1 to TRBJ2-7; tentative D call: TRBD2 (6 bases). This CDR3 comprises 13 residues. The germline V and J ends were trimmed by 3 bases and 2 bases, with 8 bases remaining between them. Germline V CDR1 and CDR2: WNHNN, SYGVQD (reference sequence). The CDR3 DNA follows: TGCGCCAGCAGTGAAGGAGGGCCCTACGAGCAGTACTTC. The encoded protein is CASSEGGPYEQYF.